A single sample gave rise to the 19 T cell receptor beta chains below, sequenced in a study of blood T cell repertoires in COVID-19. Profiling relied on immunoSEQ multiplex PCR, and the TCRdb table lists in-frame clones only, not all of them. This sample has 50,000 to 65,000 clones, with about 91% found just once. The specimen sequenced was peripheral blood. The origin of the receptors is an older woman with active or convalescent COVID-19.

This sequence joins TRBV5-6 and TRBJ1-5, with D maybe TRBD1 (6 bases). CDR1 and CDR2 (germline): SGHDT, YYEEEE. The CDR3 is 16 residues long. Trimming stripped 3 bases from V and 0 bases from J, with 13 bases between. In DNA form, the CDR3 reads TGTGCCAGCAGCTCGACAGGTGACAATAGCAATCAGCCCCAGCATTTT. This encodes CASSSTGDNSNQPQHF.

The chain has TRBV6-5 and TRBJ2-5; tentative D call: TRBD1 (7 bases). The CDR3 sequence is 15 residues long. Germline lookup yields CDR1 MNHEY and CDR2 SVGAGI. Between the trimmed V and J ends, which lost 2 bases and 2 bases, there was a span of 12 bases. The CDR3 DNA is TGTGCCAGCAGTTACACTCCAGGGGGGCAAGAGACCCAGTACTTC. It is translated as CASSYTPGGQETQYF.

The chain is built from TRBV27 and TRBJ2-1, with D uncertain. Germline lookup yields CDR1 MNHEY and CDR2 SMNVEV (reference sequence). The CDR3 totals 17 residues. The V gene lost 2 bases and the J gene lost 1 base, with 15 bases spanning the gap. CDR3 nucleotides: TGTGCCAGCAGTTTAGGTTGGCCGGGTTTTTCCTACAATGAGCAGTTCTTC. Its translation: CASSLGWPGFSYNEQFF.

In the case of this clone: A read error may account for a junction end that differs from germline. This chain uses TRBV28 with TRBJ2-3, with 7 bases matching TRBD2. Germline values: CDR1 MDHEN, CDR2 SYDVKM. The CDR3 is 16 residues long. CDR3 coding DNA: TGTGCCAGCAGTACCTATATTATGACTAGCAGAGATACGCAGTATTTT. This codes for CASSTYIMTSRDTQYF.

The chain has TRBV7-3 and TRBJ2-3, with a weak D call TRBD2 (6 bases). CDR1 and CDR2 from the germline V gene are SGHTA and FQGTGA. This CDR3 is built from 13 residues. Trimming cost V 1 base and J 6 bases, with 8 bases left between them. CDR3 amino acids: CASSLSGADTQYF. The CDR3 nucleotides are TGTGCCAGCAGCTTAAGCGGGGCGGATACGCAGTATTTT.

The chain is built from TRBV29-1 and TRBJ1-2, with D perhaps matching TRBD1 (5 bases). V shed 3 bases and J shed 7 bases, with 18 bases lying between them. Germline V gives CDR1 SQVTM, CDR2 ANQGSEA. CDR3 length equals 14 residues. The CDR3 coding sequence is TGCAGCGTTGAGCTGCCCGGGACTCGCGCTGGCTACACCTTC. It yields the protein CSVELPGTRAGYTF.

The rearrangement links TRBV6-5 to TRBJ2-7; 7 bases match TRBD1. The CDR3 has 14 amino acids. V lost 7 bases, J lost 2 bases, and 8 bases stayed unmatched. The germline V gene encodes CDR1 MNHEY and CDR2 SVGAGI. The CDR3 is CASNRGQRPYEQYF. CDR3 sequence (DNA): TGTGCCAGCAACCGGGGACAGCGACCCTACGAGCAGTACTTC.

V gene TRBV12-3 or TRBV12-4 combines with J gene TRBJ1-1; D may be TRBD1 (6 bases). The length of the CDR3 is 12 residues. The V end was cut by 5 bases, the J end by 10 bases, with 14 bases between. CDR3 in DNA: TGTGCCAGCAGTGCTACAGGGTGGGGAGCTTTCTTT. As protein: CASSATGWGAFF.

The sample holds one count of this clone. The chain is built from TRBV28 and TRBJ1-1; possibly TRBD1 for D (6 bases). The CDR3 extends over 15 amino acids. Trimming left V 5 bases short and J 0 bases short, with 13 bases between. Germline lookup yields CDR1 MDHEN and CDR2 SYDVKM. This CDR3 is CASSIGGQVNTEAFF. CDR3 DNA: TGTGCCAGCAGTATCGGGGGGCAGGTGAACACTGAAGCTTTCTTT.

The V and J genes are TRBV2 and TRBJ1-5; D remains unclear. From germline, CDR1 is SNHLY and CDR2 FYNNEI. The length of the CDR3 is 15 residues. The V and J ends lost 4 bases and 5 bases respectively, with 15 bases between them. CDR3 nucleotides: TGTGCCAGCAGTGGGGCCCGTCGGGGATATCAGCCCCAGCATTTT. Translating it yields CASSGARRGYQPQHF.

J is TRBJ2-3 and V is TRBV28; a weak D match, TRBD1 (6 bases). This CDR3 has 16 residues. Germline V gene sequence: CDR1 MDHEN, CDR2 SYDVKM. V was clipped by 6 bases and J by 3 bases, with 19 bases between them. The CDR3 DNA sequence: TGTGCCAGCAGCCAGACGAATACCAGGGGAACAGATACGCAGTATTTT. The encoded protein is CASSQTNTRGTDTQYF.

The chain combines TRBV11-2 with TRBJ2-3, with 11 bases lining up with TRBD2. Germline assignment: CDR1 SGHAT and CDR2 FQNNGV. Losses at the gene ends were 4 bases for V and 1 base for J; bases not matched to a gene: 7. This CDR3 contains 17 residues. Here the CDR3 DNA reads TGTGCCAGCAGCTCCCTAGCGGGGGGTGCCCGCACAGATACGCAGTATTTT. It specifies CASSSLAGGARTDTQYF.

The V and J genes are TRBV28 and TRBJ1-4, with 8 nucleotides matching TRBD1. The CDR3 contains 16 residues. Germline V gene sequence: CDR1 MDHEN, CDR2 SYDVKM. V lost 5 bases, J lost 2 bases, and 7 bases stayed unmatched. CDR3 nucleotide sequence: TGTGCCAGCAGTGCGCAGGGGGCCGCTACTAATGAAAAACTGTTTTTT. Its translation is CASSAQGAATNEKLFF.

The chain carries TRBV6-5 and TRBJ2-1, with D possibly matching TRBD1 (8 bases). V was cut by 5 bases and J by 7 bases, with 15 bases left in between. CDR1 MNHEY and CDR2 SVGAGI come from the germline V gene. The length of the CDR3 is 14 residues. For the CDR3, the DNA is TGTGCCAGCAGTCTAAACAGGGGGGGAAATGAGCAGTTCTTC. Its protein product is CASSLNRGGNEQFF.

V is TRBV6-4 and J is TRBJ1-2; 9 bases match TRBD1. The junction had 6 bases not matched to a gene; V was cut back by 6 bases and J by 7 bases. Germline loops: CDR1 MRHNA, CDR2 SNTAGT. The CDR3 consists of 13 residues. CDR3 residues: CASRGDRAIGYTF. The DNA of the CDR3 is TGTGCCAGCAGGGGGGACAGGGCCATTGGCTACACCTTC.

The chain recombines TRBV27 with TRBJ1-5; TRBD1 is a possible D gene (5 bases). The germline V gene has CDR1 MNHEY and CDR2 SMNVEV (reference sequence). The CDR3 covers 16 residues. Trimming stripped 2 bases from V and 2 bases from J, with 13 bases between. Written as DNA, the CDR3 is TGTGCCAGCAGTTTAGCAGGGTCGATGGGCAATCAGCCCCAGCATTTT. Protein product: CASSLAGSMGNQPQHF.

This clone was seen a single time. The same CDR3 is also encoded by other DNA sequences in this sample. This rearrangement joins TRBV28 to TRBJ1-5; no definite D call. Germline V gene lookup returns CDR1 MDHEN and CDR2 SYDVKM. The CDR3 has 12 amino acids. Trimming took 3 bases from V and 6 from J, leaving 6 bases between them. CDR3 amino acids: CASSLLSQPQHF. CDR3 in DNA: TGTGCCAGCAGTTTGCTTAGTCAGCCCCAGCATTTT.

The J gene is TRBJ1-1, the V gene TRBV18; D remains ambiguous. V lost 6 bases and J lost 0, with 11 bases in between. The CDR3 extends over 14 amino acids. Germline V lookup: CDR1 KGHSH, CDR2 LQKENI. The CDR3 sequence is CASSRGGMNTEAFF. The DNA for the CDR3 is TGTGCCAGCTCGCGAGGTGGAATGAACACTGAAGCTTTCTTT. Full variable domain (remainder filled in from reference TRBV18 and TRBJ1-1): NAGVMQNPRHLVRRRGQEARLRCSPMKGHSHVYWYRQLPEEGLKFMVYLQKENIIDESGMPKERFSAEFPKEGPSILRIQQVVRGDSAAYFCASSRGGMNTEAFFGQGTRLTVV.

The gene calls are TRBV5-5 and TRBJ2-1; 7 nucleotides line up with TRBD2. V trimming: 5 bases; J trimming: 7 bases; junction bases outside the gene matches: 15. Germline CDR1 is SGHKS and CDR2 is YYEKEE (reference sequence). CDR3 length equals 16 residues. In DNA, the CDR3 is TGTGCCAGCAGACAAACCGGAGGGTTGGGGGGGAATGAGCAGTTCTTC. Its protein product is CASRQTGGLGGNEQFF.